This paragraph covers one T cell receptor (beta chain) sequence. This clone was seen once. No cognate antigen has been identified for it. Base-call qualities are not available, and no considerably larger clone is one nucleotide away. These data are taken from a study of high-grade serous ovarian cancer treatment subgroups (dated by TCRdb to the early 2020s). Broadly, across the study: On average, each sample produced about 14,000 sequencing reads and thousands of unique TCR beta rearrangements. Each patient contributed one primary tumor and two metastatic tumor samples, giving 90 samples in total. The study examined TCR beta repertoires in high-grade serous ovarian cancer patients who were grouped under a laparoscopic triage algorithm by complete gross resection or by neoadjuvant chemotherapy response. Of the roughly 30 patients in the cohort, around 10 had no residual disease after primary surgery (R0), around 10 were excellent NACT responders, and around 10 were poor NACT responders.

High-throughput TCR profiling via ImmunoSEQ was performed on the approximately 90 tumor samples. In the original analysis: To measure repertoire diversity, the metrics used were richness (unique productive sequences), clonality, evenness and relatedness, and the Bhattacharyya coefficient was used to assess similarity between samples. In a sensitivity analysis, TCRs with fewer than two reads were excluded, and consistent conclusions were obtained. Drawn from immuneACCESS, this table holds only the in-frame rearrangements with V and J called that TCRdb kept. Clones are partly lost; checked studies trace under half to an unresolved V gene and leave the rest unexplained. The V and J calls and the clone size are those of that table, but D and trimming were determined from the DNA. This sample is represented by around 9,500 clones; 75% to 90% of them were singletons. The top ten clonotypes cover approximately 1.5% of the sample.

What the authors observed across the whole study: TCR repertoire analyses were focused on CDR3, and CDR1 and CDR2 were not analyzed. Neoantigen level correlated positively with TCR clonal relatedness, and copy number variation and mutation load from whole-genome sequencing showed a positive trend with TCR clonal relatedness. Repertoire similarity between tumors of the same patient ranged about 0.095 to 0.79, whereas almost no similarity was seen between different patients. Bulk tumor TCR sequencing lacked spatial information, limiting insight into HGSC tumor complexity and diversity.

V sheds 4 bases and J sheds 4 bases, leaving 14 bases between their ends. The cysteine opens and the phenylalanine closes a CDR3 of 14 amino acids. The read is trimmed to its CDR3 DNA, 42 bases read in frame from base 1. The germline V gene supplies CDR1 SGDLS and CDR2 YYNGEE. Tumor samples were collected prior to definitive surgery or chemotherapy. Genomic DNA extraction was performed by the MD Anderson Biospecimen Extraction Resource, and TCR sequencing was carried out by the MD Anderson Cancer Genomics Laboratory. The V and J segments used are TRBV9 and TRBJ1-1, with no confidently assigned D gene. This receptor was taken from a human donor with high-grade serous ovarian cancer. Sequenced input: tumor tissue. This receptor carries the CDR3 CASSPRGEPTEAFF. The nucleotide sequence is given as TGTGCCAGCAGCCCCCGCGGGGAGCCCACTGAAGCTTTCTTT.